The T cell receptor (beta chain) under discussion was sequenced for a study of blood T cell repertoires in COVID-19. In the authors' workflow: Estimates of nucleated cell counts were drawn from the amplification of reference gene primers. Profiling relied on immunoSEQ multiplex PCR, and the TCRdb table lists in-frame clones only, not all of them. V and J calls and clone size come straight from that table; D and trimming were deduced from the DNA. The sample carries roughly 53,000 clones, approximately 90% recorded once. The CDR3 covers 13 residues. Germline CDR1 reads SGHNT; CDR2 reads YYREEE (reference sequence). Trimming at V came to 2 bases and at J to 5 bases, leaving 2 bases not matched to a gene.

The V gene is TRBV5-4, the J gene TRBJ2-3, with 7 nucleotides matching TRBD1. This TCR derives from a man aged 40-50 years with active COVID-19. Sequences were obtained from peripheral blood. The CDR3 sequence is CASSLRTGDTQYF. For the CDR3, the DNA is TGTGCCAGCAGCTTAAGGACAGGAGATACGCAGTATTTT. The full variable domain, in which reference TRBV5-4 and TRBJ2-3 provide the parts outside the CDR3, is ETGVTQSPTHLIKTRGQQVTLRCSSQSGHNTVSWYQQALGQGPQFIFQYYREEENGRGNFPPRFSGLQFPNYSSELNVNALELDDSALYLCASSLRTGDTQYFGPGTRLTVL.